This passage covers 32 T cell receptor beta chains from one sample sequenced in a study of Ad26.COV2.S vaccination and SARS-CoV-2 variants. Stated treatment: roughly 20 received Ad26.COV2.S at low or high dose, single or two shots; about 5 received placebo; per-sample allocation not given. Samples were taken on day 63 after the first vaccine or placebo injection. Only in-frame clones appear in the TCRdb table, and some are missing; sequencing was by immunoSEQ multiplex PCR. The sample includes about 350,000 clones, 86% of them seen just once. The sequencing here drew on peripheral blood, taken in a trial of Ad26.COV2.S vaccine versus placebo. Every receptor here comes from a person aged 18-60 years who received the Ad26.COV2.S COVID-19 vaccine or a placebo.

The V call is TRBV6-2 or TRBV6-3, the J call TRBJ1-1; D not certain. The ends were cut back, 0 bases at V and 6 bases at J, with 14 bases in the middle. The V gene's germline CDR1 is MNHEY and CDR2 SVGEGT. There are 15 residues in the CDR3. CDR3 bases: TGTGCCAGCAGTTACTCCCCCTCGGGGATCGCTGAAGCTTTCTTT. The encoded protein is CASSYSPSGIAEAFF.

The chain couples TRBV7-9 to TRBJ2-5; possibly TRBD1 for D (5 bases). V was shortened by 3 bases and J by 2 bases, with 13 bases between the two germline ends. Germline loops: CDR1 SEHNR, CDR2 FQNEAQ (reference sequence). The CDR3 runs 15 residues. This CDR3 is CASSLTDSRQETQYF. The CDR3 region has the DNA TGTGCCAGCAGCTTGACCGACAGCCGTCAAGAGACCCAGTACTTC. Filled out from reference TRBV7-9 and TRBJ2-5, the complete variable domain reads DTGVSQNPRHKITKRGQNVTFRCDPISEHNRLYWYRQTLGQGPEFLTYFQNEAQLEKSRLLSDRFSAERPKGSFSTLEIQRTEQGDSAMYLCASSLTDSRQETQYFGPGTRLLVL.

J is TRBJ2-1 and V is TRBV12-3 or TRBV12-4; D possibly corresponds to TRBD1 (6 bases). Between the trimmed V and J ends, which lost 4 bases and 9 bases, there was a span of 10 bases. This CDR3 spans 12 amino acids. The CDR3 spells CASSSTGSEQFF. The CDR3 region has the DNA TGTGCCAGCAGTTCAACAGGGAGTGAGCAGTTCTTC.

This clone appeared a few times. DNA for the CDR3: TGCGCCAGCAGCCAAGATAGACTAGCGGGAGGCGTGGGCCAAGAGCAGTACTTC. It is translated as CASSQDRLAGGVGQEQYF. The chain employs TRBV4-3 and TRBJ2-7, with TRBD2 matching over 13 bases. Per germline, CDR1 LGHNA and CDR2 YSLEER. With 0 bases clipped from V and 7 bases from J, the junction kept 12 bases outside the gene matches. The CDR3 extends over 18 amino acids.

The rearrangement joins TRBV19 to TRBJ2-6; D not certain. Germline-derived CDR1 and CDR2 are LNHDA and SQIVND (reference sequence). With 7 bases removed from V and 0 bases from J, the gap between germline ends came to 7 bases. This CDR3 is 14 amino acids long. CDR3 region: CASTSGSGANVLTF. For the CDR3, the DNA is TGTGCCAGTACTTCAGGCTCTGGGGCCAACGTCCTGACTTTC.

The chain carries TRBV5-1 and TRBJ2-7; D is unresolved. Between the trimmed V and J ends, which lost 0 bases and 1 base, there was a span of 14 bases. CDR1 is SGHRS, CDR2 YFSETQ, per germline. The CDR3 sequence is 16 residues long. The CDR3 spells CASSLEGWQESYEQYF. The CDR3 coding sequence is TGCGCCAGCAGCTTGGAGGGTTGGCAGGAATCCTACGAGCAGTACTTC.

The rearrangement uses TRBV28 and TRBJ1-1; D is uncertain. CDR1 is MDHEN and CDR2 is SYDVKM in the germline V gene. There are 13 residues in the CDR3. Trimming took 5 bases from V and 0 from J, leaving 7 bases between them. The CDR3 region is CASSTRMNTEAFF. CDR3 DNA: TGTGCCAGCAGTACTAGGATGAACACTGAAGCTTTCTTT.

The J gene is TRBJ2-7, the V gene TRBV5-6; D may be TRBD1 (6 bases). Germline V gene lookup returns CDR1 SGHDT and CDR2 YYEEEE. The V gene lost 1 base and the J gene lost 2 bases, with 16 bases spanning the gap. The CDR3 has 16 residues. DNA of the CDR3: TGTGCCAGCAGCTTGATCAGGTCAGGGGTGGCCTACGAGCAGTACTTC. The encoded protein is CASSLIRSGVAYEQYF.

J is TRBJ1-5 and V is TRBV7-2, with D uncertain. V lost 1 base and J 3 bases, leaving 4 bases between the germline ends. This CDR3 comprises 13 residues. CDR1 is SGHTA, CDR2 FQGNSA, per germline. The CDR3 reads CASSLGANQPQHF. As DNA, the CDR3 is TGTGCCAGCAGCTTAGGAGCCAATCAGCCCCAGCATTTT. Full variable domain (rest looked up from reference TRBV7-2 and TRBJ1-5): GAGVSQSPSNKVTEKGKDVELRCDPISGHTALYWYRQSLGQGLEFLIYFQGNSAPDKSGLPSDRFSAERTGGSVSTLTIQRTQQEDSAVYLCASSLGANQPQHFGDGTRLSIL.

This clone has a handful of counts. J is TRBJ2-3 and V is TRBV3-1 (or the pseudogene TRBV3-2); D possibly uses TRBD1 or TRBD2 (6 bases each). The germline CDR1 and CDR2 sequences are LGHDT and YNNKEL (reference sequence). Trimming removed 8 bases from V and 0 bases from J, with 12 bases in between. This CDR3 has 14 amino acids. CDR3 DNA: TGTGCCAGCGGAACGGGGGCTAGCACAGATACGCAGTATTTT. Encoded protein: CASGTGASTDTQYF.

This clone was found a few times. This chain joins TRBV5-1 and TRBJ1-5; D gene ambiguous. CDR1 and CDR2 (germline): SGHRS, YFSETQ. CDR3 length: 14 residues. Trimming pared 0 bases from V and 2 bases from J, leaving 6 bases between. CDR3 sequence (DNA): TGCGCCAGCAGCTTGGAGTTCGGCAATCAGCCCCAGCATTTT. Protein: CASSLEFGNQPQHF.

This clone was detected only once. This rearrangement joins TRBV5-1 to TRBJ2-2, with TRBD1 matching 9 bases. This CDR3 has 14 amino acids. In germline, CDR1 is SGHRS, CDR2 YFSETQ. Trimming cost V 4 bases and J 7 bases; bases outside gene matches: 5. The CDR3: CASSPQGALGELFF. The CDR3 bases are TGCGCCAGCAGCCCACAGGGGGCTCTCGGGGAGCTGTTTTTT.

V and J are TRBV5-4 and TRBJ1-2, with D possibly matching TRBD1 (5 bases). Per germline, CDR1 SGHNT and CDR2 YYREEE (reference sequence). CDR3 length equals 14 residues. Between the trimmed V and J ends, which lost 1 base and 3 bases, there was a span of 10 bases. CDR3 nucleotide sequence: TGTGCCAGCAGCTTGAAGGGGACGGACTATGGCTACACCTTC. Translated: CASSLKGTDYGYTF.

This chain uses TRBV5-5 with TRBJ1-2; D uncertain. V was cut by 0 bases and J by 1 base, with 7 bases left in between. There are 14 residues in the CDR3. Per the germline V gene, CDR1 is SGHKS and CDR2 is YYEKEE (reference sequence). DNA of the CDR3: TGTGCCAGCAGCTTGGGAAGGGATAACTATGGCTACACCTTC. Translating gives CASSLGRDNYGYTF.

The chain combines TRBV2 with TRBJ1-5, with D maybe TRBD1 (5 bases). Germline V lookup: CDR1 SNHLY, CDR2 FYNNEI. The CDR3 covers 15 residues. The V end lost 0 bases, the J end lost 3 bases, and 9 bases lay between the germline ends. The CDR3 nucleotides read TGTGCCAGCAGTGAAGCGAGGGGAATCAATCAGCCCCAGCATTTT. Translation: CASSEARGINQPQHF.

CDR3 DNA sequence: TGCGCCAGCAGCACCGACGGATATAGCACAGATACGCAGTATTTT. This translates into CASSTDGYSTDTQYF. The J gene is TRBJ2-3, the V gene TRBV5-1; the D is unclear. Germline CDR1 reads SGHRS; CDR2 reads YFSETQ. The CDR3 is 15 residues long. V was shortened by 4 bases and J by 0 bases, with 12 bases between the two germline ends.

V usage is TRBV18 and J usage is TRBJ2-2; TRBD1 agrees at 7 bases. The CDR3 extends over 16 amino acids. The V and J ends lost 4 bases and 4 bases, in that order; junction bases with no gene match: 9. Per germline, CDR1 KGHSH and CDR2 LQKENI. In nucleotides, the CDR3 is TGTGCCAGCTCACTATCCGAGGGGGCGCTCACCGGGGAGCTGTTTTTT. Protein sequence: CASSLSEGALTGELFF.

The sample holds a few counts of this clone. The CDR3 region is CASSLTGGTGNTIYF. The CDR3, as DNA: TGTGCCAGCAGCTTAACAGGGGGCACGGGAAACACCATATATTTT. The rearrangement uses TRBV5-5 and TRBJ1-3, with 9 bases lining up with TRBD1. Looked up from germline, CDR1 is SGHKS and CDR2 is YYEKEE (reference sequence). V lost 2 bases and J lost 4; bases outside the gene matches: 4. The CDR3 sequence is 15 residues long. Full variable domain (missing parts from reference TRBV5-5 and TRBJ1-3): DAGVTQSPTHLIKTRGQQVTLRCSPISGHKSVSWYQQVLGQGPQFIFQYYEKEERGRGNFPDRFSARQFPNYSSELNVNALLLGDSALYLCASSLTGGTGNTIYFGEGSWLTVV.

The V and J genes are TRBV6-5 and TRBJ1-4, with 9 bases that match TRBD1. The junction had 3 bases not matched to a gene; V was cut back by 8 bases and J by 5 bases. Germline V gene lookup returns CDR1 MNHEY and CDR2 SVGAGI. The CDR3 has 13 residues. This CDR3 reads CASRDRGNEKLFF. Written as DNA, the CDR3 is TGTGCCAGCCGCGACAGGGGGAATGAAAAACTGTTTTTT.

V gene TRBV7-2 combines with J gene TRBJ2-7, with 12 positions matching TRBD2. Germline CDR1 SGHTA, CDR2 FQGNSA. The CDR3 extends over 16 amino acids. V shed 5 bases, J shed 9 bases, and the junction held 14 bases outside the gene matches. CDR3 region: CASSRTVLAGGLGQYF. CDR3 DNA: TGTGCCAGCAGCCGGACGGTACTAGCGGGGGGCTTAGGGCAGTACTTC.

The rearrangement joins TRBV28 to TRBJ1-1, with 7 nucleotides matching TRBD1. The CDR3 loop spans 16 amino acids. With 7 bases clipped from V and 0 bases from J, the junction kept 11 bases outside the gene matches. Germline V gene lookup returns CDR1 MDHEN and CDR2 SYDVKM. CDR3 DNA: TGTGCCAGCACGATAGTGGGACAGCTCATGAACACTGAAGCTTTCTTT. This translates into CASTIVGQLMNTEAFF. Full variable domain (rest looked up from reference TRBV28 and TRBJ1-1): DVKVTQSSRYLVKRTGEKVFLECVQDMDHENMFWYRQDPGLGLRLIYFSYDVKMKEKGDIPEGYSVSREKKERFSLILESASTNQTSMYLCASTIVGQLMNTEAFFGQGTRLTVV.

This rearrangement joins TRBV5-4 to TRBJ2-2, with 9 nucleotides matching TRBD1. CDR1 and CDR2 from the germline V gene are SGHNT and YYREEE (reference sequence). After removal of 4 bases from V and 4 bases from J, the junction contained 8 bases not matched to a gene. This CDR3 contains 16 residues. The CDR3 is CASSGNRGLGTGELFF. Here the CDR3 DNA reads TGTGCCAGCAGCGGGAACAGGGGGCTGGGCACCGGGGAGCTGTTTTTT.

The sample holds one count of this clone. The chain joins TRBV4-2 to TRBJ1-1; D may be TRBD1 (5 bases). The CDR3 runs 15 residues. Germline V CDR1 and CDR2: LGHNA, YNFKEQ. V gave up 0 bases and J gave up 7 bases, with 15 bases separating them. The CDR3 loop reads CASSQEGRGWSEAFF. CDR3 bases: TGTGCCAGCAGCCAAGAGGGGAGGGGCTGGAGTGAAGCTTTCTTT.

V is TRBV10-3 and J is TRBJ2-5; D is uncertain. This CDR3 has 13 amino acids. The V gene lost 0 bases and the J gene lost 4 bases, with 6 bases spanning the gap. CDR1 ENHRY and CDR2 SYGVKD come from the germline V gene. The DNA of the CDR3 is TGTGCCATCAGTGAGTCGCCAGGAGAGACCCAGTACTTC. It yields the protein CAISESPGETQYF.

The chain has TRBV4-2 and TRBJ1-3; D ambiguous. Trimming shortened V by 3 bases and J by 0 bases, and 18 bases separated the two germline ends. This CDR3 comprises 18 residues. From germline, CDR1 is LGHNA and CDR2 YNFKEQ. The CDR3 protein is CASSQLGSGVRSGNTIYF. CDR3 nucleotide sequence: TGTGCCAGCAGCCAGTTGGGGTCCGGGGTCCGCTCTGGAAACACCATATATTTT.

This chain joins TRBV11-2 and TRBJ2-7; 10 bases fit TRBD1. The V gene end was trimmed by 5 bases and the J gene end by 4 bases; junction bases not matched to a gene: 8. The CDR3 sequence is 15 residues long. Germline CDR1 is SGHAT and CDR2 is FQNNGV. CDR3 nucleotide sequence: TGTGCCAGCAGCGAGCCGACAGGGGGCAGGTACGAGCAGTACTTC. It encodes CASSEPTGGRYEQYF.

The chain combines TRBV7-9 with TRBJ2-5; D possibly corresponds to TRBD2 (6 bases). V was pared by 4 bases and J by 5 bases, with 8 bases between. Germline assignment: CDR1 SEHNR and CDR2 FQNEAQ (reference sequence). The CDR3 is 12 residues long. CDR3 DNA: TGTGCCAGCAGCTATCGGGAGGAGACCCAGTACTTC. Translating gives CASSYREETQYF.

This clone was seen only a few times. This rearrangement joins TRBV30 to TRBJ1-1, with TRBD1 as a possible D gene (5 bases). CDR1 is GTSNPN and CDR2 is SVGIG in the germline V gene (reference sequence). V was trimmed by 2 bases and J by 4 bases, leaving 17 bases between them. The CDR3 is 15 residues long. CDR3 in DNA: TGTGCCTGGAGTAGGGGCAGGGTCGGCGGCACTGAAGCTTTCTTT. This encodes CAWSRGRVGGTEAFF.

V gene TRBV28 combines with J gene TRBJ1-4, with no clear D. The germline V and J ends were trimmed by 1 base and 8 bases, with 5 bases remaining between them. The CDR3 totals 12 residues. The germline V gene encodes CDR1 MDHEN and CDR2 SYDVKM. The CDR3 spells CASSLSREKLFF. The CDR3 DNA sequence: TGTGCCAGCAGTTTATCAAGAGAAAAACTGTTTTTT.

The V call is TRBV19, the J call TRBJ2-1; D gene uncertain. The CDR3 runs to 16 residues. Germline V CDR1 and CDR2: LNHDA, SQIVND (reference sequence). The ends were cut back, 6 bases at V and 2 bases at J, with 17 bases in the middle. CDR3 nucleotides: TGTGCCAGTAGCCGGTCGGTTCAGCGAGCCTACAATGAGCAGTTCTTC. This encodes CASSRSVQRAYNEQFF.

The chain joins TRBV18 to TRBJ2-1; tentatively, D is TRBD1 (6 bases). V lost 6 bases and J lost 12, with 30 bases in between. This CDR3 region has 17 residues. The germline V gene has CDR1 KGHSH and CDR2 LQKENI. CDR3 in DNA: TGTGCCAGCTCCGCGCCCCAGGGGCGACTGTCCTCAATAGGGCAGTTCTTC. It translates to CASSAPQGRLSSIGQFF.

This chain uses TRBV6-5 with TRBJ2-2; the match to TRBD1 covers 8 bases. The CDR3 has 14 amino acids. Germline CDR1 reads MNHEY; CDR2 reads SVGAGI. J was trimmed by 3 bases and V by 5 bases; bases with no gene match: 2. CDR3 bases: TGTGCCAGCAGTCCGACAGGGGACACCGGGGAGCTGTTTTTT. This encodes CASSPTGDTGELFF.